Described below is a single TCR beta chain sequence and its context. This CDR3 has 15 residues. Germline loops: CDR1 SGHTS, CDR2 YDEGEE. Trimming cost V 6 bases and J 7 bases; bases outside gene matches: 10. TCRdb keeps only in-frame clones here, not all; method: immunoSEQ multiplex PCR. The table shows roughly 230,000 clones, with around 85% occurring only once. These data come from a study of blood T cell repertoires in COVID-19. The specimen sequenced was peripheral blood. The rearrangement links TRBV5-8 to TRBJ1-6, with 7 bases matching TRBD1. This TCR was recovered from a woman aged 55-70 years with active or convalescent COVID-19. In DNA form, the CDR3 reads TGTGCCAGCATCAAAACAGGGGAGAGGAATTCACCCCTCCACTTT. It encodes CASIKTGERNSPLHF.